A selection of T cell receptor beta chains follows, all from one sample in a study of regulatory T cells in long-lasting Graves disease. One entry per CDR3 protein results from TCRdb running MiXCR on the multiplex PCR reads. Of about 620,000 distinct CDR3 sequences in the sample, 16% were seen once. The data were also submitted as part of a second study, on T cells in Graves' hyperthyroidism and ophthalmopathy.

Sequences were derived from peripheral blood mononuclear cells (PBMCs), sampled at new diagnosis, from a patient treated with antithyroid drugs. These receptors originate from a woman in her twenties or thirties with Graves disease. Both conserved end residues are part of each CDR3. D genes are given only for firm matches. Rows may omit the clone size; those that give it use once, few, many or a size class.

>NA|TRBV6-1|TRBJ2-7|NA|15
TGTGCCAGCAGTGTACAGGGCGCCAGCTCCTACGAGCAGTACTTC
CASSVQGASSYEQYF
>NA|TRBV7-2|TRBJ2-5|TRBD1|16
TGTGCCAGCAGCTTTAGGGACAGGGGGCTCGGAGAGACCCAGTACTTC
CASSFRDRGLGETQYF
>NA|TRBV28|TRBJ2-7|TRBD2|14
TGTGCCAGCAGTTTAAGCGGGAGGGTCTACGAGCAGTACTTC
CASSLSGRVYEQYF
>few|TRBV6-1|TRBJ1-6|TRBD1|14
TGTGCCAGCAGGACAGGGTCCTATAATTCACCCCTCCACTTT
CASRTGSYNSPLHF
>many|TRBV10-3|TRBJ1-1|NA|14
TGTGCCATCAGTGAACCGGGGCTGAACACTGAAGCTTTCTTT
CAISEPGLNTEAFF
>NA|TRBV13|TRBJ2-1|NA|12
TGTGCCAGCAGGAAGGGCCCAGGGCAGCAGTTCTTC
CASRKGPGQQFF
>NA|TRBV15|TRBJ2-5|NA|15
TGTGCCACCAGCAGGAGGAACGGATTCCAAGAGACCCAGTACTTC
CATSRRNGFQETQYF
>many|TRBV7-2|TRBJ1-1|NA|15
TGTGCCAGCAGCCCCCGAGGCCCACTGAACACTGAAGCTTTCTTT
CASSPRGPLNTEAFF
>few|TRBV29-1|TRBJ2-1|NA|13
TGCAGCGTAGCTGGATTATTAAGCAATGAGCAGTTCTTC
CSVAGLLSNEQFF
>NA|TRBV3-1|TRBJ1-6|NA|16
TGTGCCAGCAGCCCCGTGACAAGCTCCTATAATTCACCCCTCCACTTT
CASSPVTSSYNSPLHF
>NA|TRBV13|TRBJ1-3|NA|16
TGTGCCAGCAGTCGAAGTGCTACAGGTAGCGGAAACACCATATATTTT
CASSRSATGSGNTIYF